This paragraph covers one T cell receptor beta chain sequence. This sample was included in a study of identifying expanded T cells in peripheral blood. The V gene end was trimmed by 6 bases and the J gene end by 1 base; junction bases not matched to a gene: 5. Germline loops: CDR1 MNHEY, CDR2 SVGAGI. The CDR3 contains 14 residues. Assay: immunoSEQ multiplex PCR; the TCRdb copy retains only in-frame clones and omits some. This sample has 100,000 or so clones, with about 91% found just once. The source of this sequence is a person aged 18 to 75 in good health. The sample taken for sequencing was blood. V and J are TRBV6-5 and TRBJ1-1; 7 nucleotides agree with TRBD1. CDR3: CASRFRDRNTEAFF. CDR3 sequence (DNA): TGTGCCAGCAGGTTCCGGGACAGGAACACTGAAGCTTTCTTT.